The rows below give T cell receptor beta chains drawn from one sample of a study of early T cells in non-severe SARS-CoV-2 infection. TCRdb re-analysed the 5' RACE reads in MiXCR, keeping a single row per CDR3 protein. Among 35,000 to 40,000 distinct CDR3 sequences listed, around 5% were seen once. Source material: whole blood. All receptors come from an adult who was a healthcare worker with PCR-confirmed SARS-CoV-2 infection or an uninfected control (not recorded which). Both conserved end residues are part of each CDR3. A D gene is named only where the DNA matches it firmly. Rows give clone size only sometimes, using once, few, many, or a class for an expanded clone.

TRBV6-6	TRBD2	few	TRBJ2-5	TGTGCCAGCAGTTATGAGGGCGGGAGGAGGGAGACCCAGTACTTC	CASSYEGGRRETQYF
TRBV7-9	NA	many	TRBJ2-3	TGTGCCAGCAGCTTTTCCGGAAGCACAGATACGCAGTATTTT	CASSFSGSTDTQYF
TRBV27	TRBD2	many	TRBJ2-1	TGTGCCAGCAGTTTATCGAAGCTAGCGGGAGGGACTGAGCAGTTCTTC	CASSLSKLAGGTEQFF
TRBV7-2	TRBD1	many	TRBJ1-2	TGTGCCAGCAGCAGATTTGGGACAGTTAAGAACTATGGCTACACCTTC	CASSRFGTVKNYGYTF
TRBV4-3	NA	many	TRBJ1-4	TGCGCCAGCAGCCAAGATGGGGGTGAAAAACTGTTTTTT	CASSQDGGEKLFF
TRBV6-5	NA	many	TRBJ2-7	TGTGCCAGCAGCCGCCCAGGGGCCGGCTACGAGCAGTACTTC	CASSRPGAGYEQYF
TRBV12-3/TRBV12-4	NA	few	TRBJ2-2	TGTGCCAGCAGACCCTCCGGCGGCTTCTTCTTCGGGGAGCTGTTTTTT	CASRPSGGFFFGELFF
TRBV20-1	NA	many	TRBJ1-2	TGCAGTGCTCTAACGCCCTCTAACTATGGCTACACCTTC	CSALTPSNYGYTF
TRBV5-1	TRBD1	many	TRBJ1-1	TGCGCCAGCAGCTTGGGTACAGGGGGGATTTGGACTGAAGCTTTCTTT	CASSLGTGGIWTEAFF
TRBV7-8	NA	few	TRBJ1-1	TGTGCCAGCAGCTTTCAGGGAGAGACTGAAGCTTTCTTT	CASSFQGETEAFF
TRBV19	NA	many	TRBJ2-1	TGTGCCAGTAGTATAGATACGGGAGTGTATAGTGAGCAGTTCTTC	CASSIDTGVYSEQFF
TRBV10-3	NA	few	TRBJ2-7	TGTGCCAGCATCAGGGTCGACGAGCAGTACTTC	CASIRVDEQYF
TRBV10-3	TRBD1	many	TRBJ1-1	TGTGCCATCAGTACATTGGACAGGGGCGCTGAAGCTTTCTTT	CAISTLDRGAEAFF
TRBV6-1	NA	NA	TRBJ1-5	TGTGCCAGCAGTGAAGGGGGGGGCAATCAGCCCCAGCATTTT	CASSEGGGNQPQHF
TRBV7-2	NA	NA	TRBJ1-2	TGTGCCAGCAGCTCCCCGAGGCTCTATGGCTACACCTTC	CASSSPRLYGYTF
TRBV5-1	NA	many	TRBJ2-7	TGCGCCAGCAGCGCATCCCAGGGACCCTACGAGCAGTACTTC	CASSASQGPYEQYF
TRBV6-5	TRBD1	few	TRBJ1-6	TGTGCCAGCAGTCTAGGGGGCCGGGGCAATTCACCCCTCCACTTT	CASSLGGRGNSPLHF
TRBV5-1	NA	many	TRBJ2-3	TGCGCCAGCAGCTCGACAGGCTATCGCACAGATACGCAGTATTTT	CASSSTGYRTDTQYF
TRBV27	NA	many	TRBJ2-1	TGTGCCAGCAGTTTAGGGTGGTCTGGCAATGAGCAGTTCTTC	CASSLGWSGNEQFF
TRBV5-1	TRBD2	many	TRBJ2-7	TGCGCCAGCAGCTCCACTACTAGCGGAGGGACGTACTTC	CASSSTTSGGTYF
TRBV18	NA	few	TRBJ2-2	TGTGCCAGCTCACCCTACAGTTTGGGGAACACCGGGGAGCTGTTTTTT	CASSPYSLGNTGELFF
TRBV7-3	NA	many	TRBJ2-2	TGTGCCAGCAGCTTAACTAGCGGTCACACCGGGGAGCTGTTTTTT	CASSLTSGHTGELFF